Listed below are T cell receptor beta chains from one sample, sequenced in a study of blood T cell repertoires in COVID-19. This table comes from immunoSEQ multiplex PCR, and its TCRdb copy is limited to in-frame clones, with some not included. The repertoire includes approximately 210,000 clones, around 88% of them detected once, and about 15% sits in the top ten. Material for sequencing was PBMCs or T cells enriched from blood (not recorded which). These receptor sequences come from a woman in her forties or fifties with acute COVID-19. Both conserved end residues are part of each CDR3. The order of the fields is D gene, V gene, clone size, J gene, CDR3 protein, CDR3 DNA. The D gene is left open where the match is weak. Clone sizes are given selectively: once, few, many, or a class where the clone is expanded.

>-|TRBV7-2|-|TRBJ2-5
CASSLVGAGETQYF
TGTGCCAGCAGCTTAGTGGGTGCCGGGGAGACCCAGTACTTC
>-|TRBV27|once|TRBJ2-2
CASSWDGRSTGELFF
TGTGCCAGCAGTTGGGACGGGAGAAGTACCGGGGAGCTGTTTTTT
>TRBD1|TRBV28|-|TRBJ1-1
CASSSPYDRVKNTEAFF
TGTGCCAGCAGTTCCCCCTATGACAGGGTAAAGAACACTGAAGCTTTCTTT
>-|TRBV19|-|TRBJ1-5
CASSVRGRLPQHF
TGTGCCAGTAGTGTTAGGGGCCGACTGCCCCAGCATTTT
>TRBD1|TRBV15|-|TRBJ1-3
CATSYGDRLSGNTIYF
TGTGCCACCAGCTACGGGGACAGGCTCTCTGGAAACACCATATATTTT
>-|TRBV7-8|-|TRBJ1-5
CASSLGGDHYSNQPQHF
TGTGCCAGCAGCTTAGGCGGGGACCATTATAGCAATCAGCCCCAGCATTTT
>TRBD2|TRBV3-1/TRBV3-2|-|TRBJ2-1
CASSLAGVGQFF
TGTGCCAGCAGCCTGGCGGGAGTTGGGCAGTTCTTC
>-|TRBV19|-|TRBJ2-6
CASLEQGSPLSGANVLTF
TGTGCCAGCCTTGAACAGGGTTCTCCCCTTTCTGGGGCCAACGTCCTGACTTTC
>TRBD2|TRBV4-1|-|TRBJ2-7
CASSPYLAASYEQYF
TGCGCCAGCAGCCCTTACCTAGCGGCCTCCTACGAGCAGTACTTC
>TRBD1|TRBV2|-|TRBJ1-3
CASSTGVGGNTIYF
TGTGCCAGCAGTACAGGGGTAGGGGGAAACACCATATATTTT
>-|TRBV5-6|-|TRBJ1-3
CASSFPTGGSGNTIYF
TGTGCCAGCAGCTTCCCGACAGGAGGCTCTGGAAACACCATATATTTT
>TRBD1|TRBV18|-|TRBJ2-5
CASSPGTGGRETQYF
TGTGCCAGCTCACCAGGGACAGGGGGCAGAGAGACCCAGTACTTC
>TRBD2|TRBV27|-|TRBJ2-7
CASSWGTRPHEQYF
TGTGCCAGCAGTTGGGGGACTAGGCCCCACGAGCAGTACTTC
>-|TRBV28|-|TRBJ2-1
CASSSGGRRGNEQFF
TGTGCCAGCAGTTCAGGGGGGAGGAGAGGGAATGAGCAGTTCTTC
>TRBD1|TRBV28|few|TRBJ1-2
CASSFPRQGSDGYTF
TGTGCCAGCAGTTTCCCCCGACAGGGATCCGACGGCTACACCTTC
>-|TRBV7-9|-|TRBJ2-7
CASSLQTYEQYF
TGTGCCAGCAGCTTACAGACCTACGAGCAGTACTTC
>-|TRBV13|-|TRBJ2-5
CASSLKQPYQETQYF
TGTGCCAGCAGCTTAAAACAGCCATACCAAGAGACCCAGTACTTC
>TRBD2|TRBV18|-|TRBJ2-2
CASSPFEWNGRWLGELFF
TGTGCCAGCTCACCATTTGAGTGGAACGGGAGGTGGTTGGGGGAGCTGTTTTTT
>-|TRBV6-2/TRBV6-3|-|TRBJ1-5
CASSYLQGLNQPQHF
TGTGCCAGCAGTTACTTACAGGGACTAAATCAGCCCCAGCATTTT
>-|TRBV29-1|-|TRBJ1-3
CSVVGTTTGNTIYF
TGCAGCGTTGTCGGGACTACTACTGGAAACACCATATATTTT
>-|TRBV7-9|-|TRBJ2-5
CASSLAKTIFEETQYF
TGTGCCAGCAGCTTAGCGAAGACTATTTTTGAAGAGACCCAGTACTTC
>TRBD2|TRBV28|-|TRBJ2-3
CASSAPGLAGDTQYF
TGTGCCAGCAGCGCGCCGGGACTAGCGGGAGATACGCAGTATTTT
>TRBD1|TRBV5-5|once|TRBJ2-7
CASSLVQGTGHHEQYF
TGTGCCAGCAGCTTGGTCCAGGGGACAGGGCACCACGAGCAGTACTTC
>-|TRBV2|few|TRBJ2-7
CASSGWKGNYDTYEQYF
TGTGCCAGCAGTGGATGGAAGGGGAACTACGACACCTACGAGCAGTACTTC
>TRBD1|TRBV19|-|TRBJ2-7
CASSPTGGPEQYF
TGTGCCAGTAGTCCGACAGGGGGGCCCGAGCAGTACTTC
>-|TRBV27|-|TRBJ2-2
CASSLWGLKNTGELFF
TGTGCCAGCAGTTTATGGGGACTCAAGAACACCGGGGAGCTGTTTTTT
>TRBD1|TRBV5-6|-|TRBJ1-3
CASTLGQGQGNTIYF
TGTGCCAGCACCTTAGGACAGGGCCAAGGAAACACCATATATTTT
>-|TRBV5-4|-|TRBJ2-1
CASSLSVGSYNEQFF
TGTGCCAGCAGCTTATCGGTTGGCTCCTACAATGAGCAGTTCTTC
>-|TRBV5-1|once|TRBJ2-5
CASSSNRGGWETQYF
TGCGCCAGCTCCTCCAACCGAGGGGGTTGGGAGACCCAGTACTTC
>TRBD1|TRBV28|-|TRBJ2-7
CASSLWRQGDDEQYF
TGTGCCAGCAGTTTATGGAGACAGGGGGATGACGAGCAGTACTTC
>-|TRBV7-2|-|TRBJ2-5
CASSPRRSGETQYF
TGTGCCAGCAGCCCCAGGCGGTCGGGGGAGACCCAGTACTTC